The next 16 T cell receptor beta chains were all read from a single sample in a study of cytomegalovirus exposure and HLA in healthy donors. This PCR relied on a set of 60 Vbeta primers and 13 Jbeta primers. Assay used: immunoSEQ multiplex PCR; TCRdb lists only in-frame clones, some missing. Here the sample spans some 270,000 clones, 75% to 85% being singletons. Material: PBMCs. These TCRs come from a girl aged 2-10 years in good health and CMV-seronegative.

This clone was counted a single time. The chain links TRBV5-1 to TRBJ2-5, with 11 bases fitting TRBD1. Germline CDR1 is SGHRS and CDR2 is YFSETQ. The CDR3 extends over 15 amino acids. V lost 4 bases, J lost 2 bases, and 4 bases stayed unmatched. The CDR3 DNA sequence: TGCGCCAGCAGCGAGGGACAGGGGGGACAAGAGACCCAGTACTTC. It is translated as CASSEGQGGQETQYF.

This chain uses TRBV21-1 with TRBJ1-1. TRBV21-1 is a pseudogene locus. The CDR3 loop spans 13 amino acids. CDR3 sequence reads: CASKRPGGTEAFF. CDR3 DNA: TGTGCCAGCAAGCGACCCGGGGGCACTGAAGCTTTCTTT.

This chain links TRBV7-6 with TRBJ2-1, with a possible D match to TRBD2 (6 bases). Germline loops: CDR1 SGHVS, CDR2 FNYEAQ. This CDR3 is built from 16 residues. The V end was cut by 1 base, the J end by 8 bases, with 18 bases between. CDR3: CASSLEAGSRGDEQFF. Written as DNA, the CDR3 is TGTGCCAGCAGCTTAGAGGCGGGGTCGAGAGGAGATGAGCAGTTCTTC.

The chain combines TRBV19 with TRBJ1-4; 9 bases are a match to TRBD1. This CDR3 comprises 15 residues. The ends lost 4 bases at V and 12 bases at J; junction bases unmatched: 12. Germline values: CDR1 LNHDA, CDR2 SQIVND (reference sequence). CDR3 protein: CASSKSGTGHLELFF. The CDR3 region has the DNA TGTGCCAGTAGTAAATCCGGGACAGGGCACTTAGAACTGTTTTTT.

This clone is a singleton in its sample. This chain uses TRBV2 with TRBJ1-1; D perhaps matches TRBD1 (6 bases). The CDR3 contains 13 residues. The ends were cut back, 7 bases at V and 0 bases at J, with 9 bases in the middle. Germline CDR1 SNHLY, CDR2 FYNNEI. The CDR3 DNA reads TGTGCCAGCACCGGACAGATGAACACTGAAGCTTTCTTT. Its translation is CASTGQMNTEAFF.

This clone was found once. V is TRBV28 and J is TRBJ1-2; D gene ambiguous. This CDR3 has 12 residues. The germline V gene has CDR1 MDHEN and CDR2 SYDVKM. V lost 11 bases, J lost 3 bases, and 13 bases lay in between. The CDR3 protein is CAAKASDYGYTF. The CDR3, as DNA: TGTGCCGCAAAGGCAAGCGACTATGGCTACACCTTC.

The chain joins TRBV7-6 to TRBJ2-7; D is possibly TRBD1 (6 bases). Germline V gene sequence: CDR1 SGHVS, CDR2 FNYEAQ. V gave up 1 base and J gave up 8 bases, with 12 bases separating them. CDR3 size: 13 residues. This chain's CDR3 is CASSLVWGRQQYF. Here the CDR3 DNA reads TGTGCCAGCAGCTTAGTTTGGGGGCGCCAGCAGTACTTC. Using reference TRBV7-6 and TRBJ2-7 for the parts outside the CDR3, the full variable domain is GAGVSQSPRYKVTKRGQDVALRCDPISGHVSLYWYRQALGQGPEFLTYFNYEAQQDKSGLPNDRFSAERPEGSISTLTIQRTEQRDSAMYRCASSLVWGRQQYFGPGTRLTVT.

Concerning this clone: Its ends do not fully match the called genes, so a read error is possible. The V gene is TRBV2, the J gene TRBJ2-3; tentative D call: TRBD1 (9 bases). The CDR3 is 12 amino acids. CDR1 is SNHLY and CDR2 is FYNNEI in the germline V gene. CDR3 bases: TGTGCCAGCAGCCCGGGGGGGGACAGGGCCACATTT. Residues: CASSPGGDRATF.

CDR3 region: CASSSGDEQYF. The DNA for the CDR3 is TGTGCCAGCAGCTCAGGGGATGAGCAGTACTTC. The chain is built from TRBV7-9 and TRBJ2-5; the D gene is possibly TRBD1 (6 bases). Trimming left V 4 bases short and J 11 bases short, with 11 bases between. Germline V gene data show CDR1 as SEHNR and CDR2 as FQNEAQ (reference sequence). CDR3 length: 11 amino acids. The variable domain in full, with the rest retrieved from reference TRBV7-9 and TRBJ2-5, is DTGVSQNPRHKITKRGQNVTFRCDPISEHNRLYWYRQTLGQGPEFLTYFQNEAQLEKSRLLSDRFSAERPKGSFSTLEIQRTEQGDSAMYLCASSSGDEQYFGPGTRLLVL.

The genes are TRBV28 and TRBJ2-6; TRBD1 agrees at 7 bases. V shed 8 bases, J shed 5 bases, and the junction held 18 bases outside the gene matches. This CDR3 comprises 18 residues. Germline V gives CDR1 MDHEN, CDR2 SYDVKM. In nucleotides, the CDR3 is TGTGCCAGCGGGACAATAGGGACAGTCCGTACGTGGGCCAACGTCCTGACTTTC. Translating it yields CASGTIGTVRTWANVLTF.

The rearrangement uses TRBV19 and TRBJ2-7; TRBD1 aligns across 11 bases. The germline V gene encodes CDR1 LNHDA and CDR2 SQIVND (reference sequence). This CDR3 is 15 amino acids long. V lost 1 base and J lost 3; bases outside the gene matches: 2. CDR3 protein: CASSIAGTGGYEQYF. CDR3 sequence (DNA): TGTGCCAGTAGTATAGCCGGGACAGGGGGCTACGAGCAGTACTTC.

This clone occurred a few times. This rearrangement joins TRBV2 to TRBJ1-2; D call uncertain. The germline V and J ends were trimmed by 4 bases and 0 bases, with 12 bases remaining between them. Germline-derived CDR1 and CDR2 are SNHLY and FYNNEI. This CDR3 is built from 15 residues. The CDR3 sequence is CASSAQAGSNYGYTF. CDR3 sequence (DNA): TGTGCCAGCAGTGCCCAGGCAGGATCTAACTATGGCTACACCTTC.

This chain uses TRBV30 with TRBJ1-2; tentatively, D is TRBD1 (6 bases). This CDR3 is 12 amino acids long. CDR1 GTSNPN and CDR2 SVGIG come from the germline V gene (reference sequence). The V gene lost 2 bases and the J gene lost 5 bases, with 9 bases spanning the gap. For the CDR3, the DNA is TGTGCCTGGAGTTGGACAGCTTATGGCTACACCTTC. Its protein is CAWSWTAYGYTF.

The rearrangement links TRBV4-1 to TRBJ1-2; unclear D gene. CDR3 length equals 14 residues. Per the germline V gene, CDR1 is MGHRA and CDR2 is YSYEKL. V lost 1 base and J 0 bases, leaving 6 bases between the germline ends. The CDR3 spells CASSQVPSNYGYTF. The CDR3 DNA is TGCGCCAGCAGCCAAGTCCCGTCTAACTATGGCTACACCTTC.

V is TRBV29-1 and J is TRBJ2-7; D is perhaps TRBD1 (5 bases). The CDR3 is 12 residues long. The germline V and J ends were trimmed by 6 bases and 3 bases, with 12 bases remaining between them. Looked up from germline, CDR1 is SQVTM and CDR2 is ANQGSEA. The CDR3 here is CSVAEGVYEQYF. CDR3 nucleotide sequence: TGCAGCGTCGCCGAAGGGGTCTACGAGCAGTACTTC.

This clone appeared once. The V gene is TRBV5-4, the J gene TRBJ1-5, with D hard to call. Trimming cost V 0 bases and J 0 bases, with 4 bases left between them. The CDR3 contains 14 residues. Germline CDR1 is SGHNT and CDR2 is YYREEE (reference sequence). This CDR3 is CASSLGGSNQPQHF. CDR3 nucleotide sequence: TGTGCCAGCAGCTTGGGCGGTAGCAATCAGCCCCAGCATTTT.